A selection of T cell receptor beta chains follows, all from one sample in a study of blood T cell repertoires in COVID-19. Repertoires were generated with immunoSEQ multiplex PCR, while TCRdb's copy carries only in-frame clones and drops some. Of around 100,000 clones detected, 90% appear once; the ten largest clones hold around 5.1%. Sequenced: peripheral blood. The receptors originated from a man in his fifties or sixties with acute or convalescent COVID-19. Each CDR3 is given with its conserved first and last residue. The D gene is left open where the match is weak. Part of the rows lack a size; the others show once, few, many or a class for expanded clones.

clone_size	d_call	v_call	j_call	cdr3_nt	cdr3_aa
.	TRBD1	TRBV29-1	TRBJ1-3	TGCAGCGTCGGACAGGGGGCAAGTGGAAACACCATATATTTT	CSVGQGASGNTIYF
.	TRBD2	TRBV7-7	TRBJ2-5	TGTGCCAGCAGCAAAGGGGGACTAGCGGGAGTAGAGACCCAGTACTTC	CASSKGGLAGVETQYF
.	TRBD1	TRBV20-1	TRBJ1-5	TGCAGTGCTATTGAGCCAGGGGGTCGATATAGCAATCAGCCCCAGCATTTT	CSAIEPGGRYSNQPQHF
once	.	TRBV12-3/TRBV12-4	TRBJ1-6	TGTGCCAGCAGAACGAGGCGGTTTGGCCTCCACTTT	CASRTRRFGLHF
.	TRBD2	TRBV7-2	TRBJ2-7	TGTGCCAGCAGCTTTCGGCCCACAGCGGGAGGGAACTCCTACGAGCAGTACTTC	CASSFRPTAGGNSYEQYF
.	.	TRBV24-1	TRBJ1-3	TGTGCCACCAGTGACCCCGGACGGGACTCTGGAAACACCATATATTTT	CATSDPGRDSGNTIYF
.	TRBD1	TRBV10-3	TRBJ1-2	TGTGCCATCAGTGAATCCAGGACAGGCGAAGGCTACACCTTC	CAISESRTGEGYTF
.	TRBD2	TRBV15	TRBJ2-7	TGTGCCACCAGCAGAGGAGGGACTAGCGGGAACTACGAGCAGTACTTC	CATSRGGTSGNYEQYF
.	TRBD1	TRBV5-4	TRBJ2-7	TGTGCCAGCAGCCCCCGGACAGGGACCTACGAGCAGTACTTC	CASSPRTGTYEQYF
.	.	TRBV18	TRBJ1-1	TGTGCCAGCTCACCGTCAGGGGAGAACACTGAAGCTTTCTTT	CASSPSGENTEAFF
.	.	TRBV6-5	TRBJ2-7	TGTGCCAGCAGTTACGGGACTGGCTACGAGCAGTACTTC	CASSYGTGYEQYF
.	.	TRBV19	TRBJ1-4	TGTGCCAGTAGTATATCTTCTAACGAAAAACTGTTTTTT	CASSISSNEKLFF
.	.	TRBV7-9	TRBJ2-3	TGTGCCAGCAGCGCAGGGCGTCGTAGCACAGATACGCAGTATTTT	CASSAGRRSTDTQYF
once	.	TRBV6-6	TRBJ1-6	TGTGCCAGCAGTTACCGGGGGGCTGATTCACCCCTCCACTTT	CASSYRGADSPLHF
.	.	TRBV3-1/TRBV3-2	TRBJ1-2	TGTGCCAGCAGCCAAGAACAGGTTCACTATGGCTACACCTTC	CASSQEQVHYGYTF
.	TRBD1	TRBV27	TRBJ1-4	TGTGCCAGCAGTTTATATGGGACAGGGGCAGTTAATGAAAAACTGTTTTTT	CASSLYGTGAVNEKLFF
.	.	TRBV5-6	TRBJ1-5	TGTGCCAGCAGCTTGGGGGGGCTGGTGAGCAATCAGCCCCAGCATTTT	CASSLGGLVSNQPQHF
once	TRBD2	TRBV10-3	TRBJ2-5	TGTGCCATCAGTGACCCGGGGGGGCTAGCGGGAGTGAAAGAGACCCAGTACTTC	CAISDPGGLAGVKETQYF
.	.	TRBV11-2	TRBJ1-1	TGTGCCAGCAGCGACTGGGGGCGCACTGAAGCTTTCTTT	CASSDWGRTEAFF
.	.	TRBV5-6	TRBJ2-3	TGTGCCAGCAGCTTGTTAGGCCAGGGAAACACAGATACGCAGTATTTT	CASSLLGQGNTDTQYF
.	.	TRBV10-3	TRBJ2-6	TGTGCCATCAGTGGTACGGGGGTGGGGGGGGCCAACGTCCTGACTTTC	CAISGTGVGGANVLTF
once	TRBD1	TRBV5-1	TRBJ1-1	TGCGCCAGCAGCTTGGAGAGGGGGCAGAACACTGAAGCTTTCTTT	CASSLERGQNTEAFF
once	TRBD2	TRBV18	TRBJ2-7	TGTGCCAGCTCACCAATGGCGGGAGGAAACTCCTACGAGCAGTACTTC	CASSPMAGGNSYEQYF
.	.	TRBV19	TRBJ2-2	TGTGCCAGTAGTATTTCGGAGACCGGGGAGCTGTTTTTT	CASSISETGELFF
.	TRBD1	TRBV30	TRBJ2-2	TGTGCCTGGAGTGTCGGACAGGGGCTAACCGGGGAGCTGTTTTTT	CAWSVGQGLTGELFF
.	.	TRBV15	TRBJ2-1	TGTGCCACCAGCCCAGAAAGACCCGTCCGCGAGGCTAGCTCCTACAATGAGCAGTTCTTC	CATSPERPVREASSYNEQFF
.	.	TRBV24-1	TRBJ2-3	TGTGCCACCAGTGTAGGCAGGGTGAGCACAGATACGCAGTATTTT	CATSVGRVSTDTQYF
.	.	TRBV29-1	TRBJ2-2	TGCAGCGTTGAAGCGACTAGAACCGGGGAGCTGTTTTTT	CSVEATRTGELFF
once	.	TRBV2	TRBJ2-1	TGTGCCAGCAGTGTGCGTTCAGGGTTAACCTACAATGAGCAGTTCTTC	CASSVRSGLTYNEQFF
.	TRBD2	TRBV7-8	TRBJ2-1	TGTGCCGTCCGACGGGTAGCGGGAGGAAATGAGCAGTTCTTC	CAVRRVAGGNEQFF
.	.	TRBV5-1	TRBJ1-2	TGCGCCAGCAGCTTGGCCAGGGGAGGGAACTATGGCTACACCTTC	CASSLARGGNYGYTF
.	.	TRBV24-1	TRBJ1-1	TGTGCCACCCAACGACAGGAGCACACTGAAGCTTTCTTT	CATQRQEHTEAFF
.	.	TRBV21-1	TRBJ1-1	TGTGCCAGCAGCACCTGGACAGGGTTAGAGAGGGAGACTGAAGCTTTCTTT	CASSTWTGLERETEAFF
.	TRBD1	TRBV27	TRBJ2-3	TGTGCCAGCAGTTTAATCCAAAGACAGGGTGGGACAGATACGCAGTATTTT	CASSLIQRQGGTDTQYF
.	.	TRBV6-6	TRBJ1-1	TGTGCCAGCAGCACCAACAGGGCAAAGGAAGCTTTCTTT	CASSTNRAKEAFF
.	.	TRBV7-2	TRBJ1-1	TGTGCCAGCACCCAAAGGGGGGGGACCACTGAAGCTTTCTTT	CASTQRGGTTEAFF
.	TRBD1	TRBV6-1	TRBJ2-1	TGTGCCAGCAGTGAATGGGACAGGGACCCCTACAATGAGCAGTTCTTC	CASSEWDRDPYNEQFF
.	.	TRBV5-4	TRBJ1-6	TGTGCCAGCAGCCCGGGTGGAGCGGGGTATTCACCCCTCCACTTT	CASSPGGAGYSPLHF
.	.	TRBV19	TRBJ1-2	TGTGCCAGTAGGACAGGAAGAAATGGCTACACCTTC	CASRTGRNGYTF
.	.	TRBV4-1	TRBJ1-5	TGCGCCAGCAGCCAAGGGCTTGAGCGAAATCAGCCCCAGCATTTT	CASSQGLERNQPQHF
.	TRBD2	TRBV5-1	TRBJ2-7	TGCGCCAGCAGCCTAGGGACTAGCAGCTACGAGCAGTACTTC	CASSLGTSSYEQYF
.	TRBD1	TRBV11-2	TRBJ1-2	TGTGCCAGCAGCCCTCGGACAGGGGGCGACTATGGCTACACCTTC	CASSPRTGGDYGYTF
once	.	TRBV19	TRBJ2-5	TGTGCCAGCCGGGACACCAACCGGCAGACCCAGTACTTC	CASRDTNRQTQYF
.	TRBD2	TRBV4-1	TRBJ2-1	TGCGCCAGCAGCCCACGCAGCGGGAGACATGAGCAGTTCTTC	CASSPRSGRHEQFF
.	TRBD2	TRBV9	TRBJ2-5	TGTGCCAGCAGCGAGAGAGGGCTAGCGGTAAAAGAGACCCAGTACTTC	CASSERGLAVKETQYF
.	TRBD1	TRBV6-5	TRBJ1-5	TGTGCCAGCAGGTTCCGGGACAGGAATCAGCCCCAGCATTTT	CASRFRDRNQPQHF
once	.	TRBV5-4	TRBJ2-1	TGTGCCAGCAGCAGAAAACAGGGAGGGTCCTACAATGAGCAGTTCTTC	CASSRKQGGSYNEQFF
few	TRBD1	TRBV7-2	TRBJ2-3	TGTGCCAGCGCTAAGGGGGCGGGAGATACGCAGTATTTT	CASAKGAGDTQYF
.	.	TRBV27	TRBJ2-3	TGTGCCAGCAGTGCTTTTGTGGCTAGCGGCACAGATACGCAGTATTTT	CASSAFVASGTDTQYF
.	.	TRBV6-1	TRBJ2-3	TGTGCCAGCAGTGCCTCCGGGACACAAATTTATACGCAGTATTTT	CASSASGTQIYTQYF